A selection of T cell receptor beta chains follows, all from one sample in a study of blood T cell repertoires in COVID-19. The protocol was immunoSEQ multiplex PCR, while the TCRdb copy is restricted to in-frame clones and leaves out a portion. The sample records 130,000 to 150,000 clones, roughly 78% being singletons. Source material: peripheral blood. The source is a human donor with acute or convalescent COVID-19. The donor label of this sample is uncertain. CDR3s include the opening cysteine and the closing phenylalanine or tryptophan. D genes are given only for firm matches. The size field is filled for only some rows; it gives once, few, many or a size class.

d_call	v_call	cdr3_length	j_call	clone_size	cdr3_aa	cdr3_nt
TRBD2	TRBV19	16	TRBJ2-3	-	CASSTLAGEARDTQYF	TGTGCCAGTAGTACCCTAGCGGGGGAAGCTCGGGATACGCAGTATTTT
-	TRBV29-1	11	TRBJ1-2	-	CSVVEAGGYTF	TGCAGCGTTGTAGAGGCGGGAGGCTACACCTTC
-	TRBV6-6	16	TRBJ1-6	-	CASSYGRVSYNSPLHF	TGTGCCAGCAGTTATGGGAGAGTATCCTATAATTCACCCCTCCACTTT
-	TRBV3-1/TRBV3-2	13	TRBJ1-2	-	CASTSTENYGYTF	TGTGCCAGCACCTCGACAGAGAACTATGGCTACACCTTC
-	TRBV29-1	12	TRBJ1-1	-	CSVDGGRIEAFF	TGCAGCGTTGATGGGGGGAGGATTGAAGCTTTCTTT
-	TRBV18	16	TRBJ1-2	once	CASSPGSGGAMDGYTF	TGTGCCAGCTCACCAGGGTCGGGGGGCGCAATGGATGGCTACACCTTC
-	TRBV6-1	18	TRBJ1-6	-	CASSDQGYWSSYNSPLHF	TGTGCCAGCAGTGATCAAGGCTACTGGAGCTCCTATAATTCACCCCTCCACTTT
-	TRBV7-9	13	TRBJ2-7	-	CASSLGVGPKEYF	TGTGCCAGCAGCTTAGGTGTGGGGCCGAAGGAGTACTTC
-	TRBV5-4	12	TRBJ2-3	-	CASSKAADTQYF	TGTGCCAGCAGTAAGGCGGCGGATACGCAGTATTTT
-	TRBV11-2	18	TRBJ2-3	-	CASSRRGAAGGQGGGQYF	TGTGCCAGCAGCCGCAGGGGGGCCGCGGGGGGCCAGGGTGGAGGGCAGTATTTT
-	TRBV5-1	15	TRBJ1-1	-	CASSLVGQGNTEAFF	TGCGCCAGCAGCTTGGTAGGCCAGGGAAACACTGAAGCTTTCTTT
TRBD1	TRBV11-1	16	TRBJ1-2	-	CASSLLPGQSNYGYTF	TGTGCCAGCAGCTTGTTACCGGGACAGTCTAACTATGGCTACACCTTC
-	TRBV4-2	12	TRBJ1-2	-	CASSQYGGGYTF	TGTGCCAGCAGCCAATACGGGGGAGGCTACACCTTC
-	TRBV19	18	TRBJ1-5	-	CASSIDRAAGYSNQPQHF	TGTGCCAGTAGTATAGATCGTGCCGCGGGTTATAGCAATCAGCCCCAGCATTTT
TRBD1	TRBV3-1/TRBV3-2	16	TRBJ1-4	once	CASSQGFSGGGEKLFF	TGTGCCAGCAGCCAAGGGTTCTCAGGGGGAGGTGAAAAACTGTTTTTT
TRBD1	TRBV5-1	15	TRBJ1-4	-	CASSSTGLSNEKLFF	TGCGCCAGCAGCTCGACAGGGTTGTCTAATGAAAAACTGTTTTTT
-	TRBV29-1	13	TRBJ1-1	-	CSVPSGGGTEAFF	TGCAGCGTCCCATCCGGGGGGGGCACTGAAGCTTTCTTT
TRBD2	TRBV15	15	TRBJ2-5	once	CATSRGGGGKETQYF	TGTGCCACCAGCAGAGGCGGGGGGGGAAAAGAGACCCAGTACTTC
-	TRBV30	12	TRBJ1-4	-	CAWSAGDGKLFF	TGTGCCTGGTCAGCAGGGGATGGAAAACTGTTTTTT
TRBD2	TRBV2	15	TRBJ2-3	-	CASSEEGLASDTQYF	TGTGCCAGCAGTGAAGAAGGACTAGCTTCCGATACGCAGTATTTT
-	TRBV6-6	15	TRBJ1-2	-	CASSYEGGRGYGYTF	TGTGCCAGCAGTTACGAAGGGGGTAGAGGCTATGGCTACACCTTC
TRBD1	TRBV29-1	13	TRBJ2-1	-	CSVGGQGYGEQFF	TGCAGCGTGGGTGGACAGGGGTACGGTGAGCAGTTCTTC
-	TRBV9	14	TRBJ2-7	-	CASSALGTSYEQYF	TGTGCCAGCAGCGCCCTGGGGACATCCTACGAGCAGTACTTC
TRBD2	TRBV7-2	18	TRBJ2-7	-	CASSLQSGGSRSSYEQYF	TGTGCCAGCAGCTTACAAAGCGGGGGGTCTAGGAGCTCCTACGAGCAGTACTTC
-	TRBV19	13	TRBJ1-2	-	CASSIIYNYGYTF	TGTGCCAGTAGTATTATTTACAATTATGGCTACACCTTC
-	TRBV19	14	TRBJ2-2	-	CASTRDGGGRELFF	TGTGCCAGTACTCGGGACGGTGGGGGCCGGGAGCTGTTTTTT